This T cell receptor (beta chain) was sequenced during a study of cytomegalovirus exposure and HLA in healthy donors. PCR was performed using 60 Vbeta and 13 Jbeta primers. The table came from immunoSEQ multiplex PCR; TCRdb's copy has only in-frame clones and leaves some out. The sample consists of 100,000 to 150,000 clones, 80% of them appearing once. Per the germline V gene, CDR1 is SGHVS and CDR2 is FQNEAQ. V dropped 5 bases and J dropped 5; count of bases not matched to a gene: 19. The CDR3 totals 18 residues. This clone was seen a few times. The antigen is undetermined. General study findings and limits: TCR beta sequences reportedly predicted most subjects' HLA-A and HLA-B alleles accurately.

The TCR sequence derives from a female donor in good health and CMV-seronegative. The sequenced material came from PBMCs. The chain carries TRBV7-8 and TRBJ2-7; 9 bases align to TRBD1. In nucleotides, the CDR3 is TGTGCCAGCAGCCCCCGGGACAGGGCGCGACTCCTAGTCCACGAGCAGTACTTC. Translation gives CASSPRDRARLLVHEQYF.